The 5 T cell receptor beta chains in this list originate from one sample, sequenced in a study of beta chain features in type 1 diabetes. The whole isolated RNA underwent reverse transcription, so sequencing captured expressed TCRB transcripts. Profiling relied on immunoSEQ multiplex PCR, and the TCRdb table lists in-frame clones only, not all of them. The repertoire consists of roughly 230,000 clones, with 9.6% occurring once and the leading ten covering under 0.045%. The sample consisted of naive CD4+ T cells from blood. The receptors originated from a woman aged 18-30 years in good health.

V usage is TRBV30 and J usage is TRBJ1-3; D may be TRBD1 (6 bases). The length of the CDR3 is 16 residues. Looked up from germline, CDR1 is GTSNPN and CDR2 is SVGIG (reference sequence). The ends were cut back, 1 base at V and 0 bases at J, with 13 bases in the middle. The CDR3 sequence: CAWSGGHIPSGNTIYF. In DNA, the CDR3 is TGTGCCTGGAGTGGGGGACACATCCCCTCTGGAAACACCATATATTTT.

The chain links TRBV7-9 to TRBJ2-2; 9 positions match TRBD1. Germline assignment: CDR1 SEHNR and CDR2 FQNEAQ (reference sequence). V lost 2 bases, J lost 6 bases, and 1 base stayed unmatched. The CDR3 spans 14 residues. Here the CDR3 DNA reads TGTGCCAGCAGCTTAAGACAGGGGGCCGGGGAGCTGTTTTTT. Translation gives CASSLRQGAGELFF. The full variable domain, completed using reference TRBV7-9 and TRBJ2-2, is DTGVSQNPRHKITKRGQNVTFRCDPISEHNRLYWYRQTLGQGPEFLTYFQNEAQLEKSRLLSDRFSAERPKGSFSTLEIQRTEQGDSAMYLCASSLRQGAGELFFGEGSRLTVL.

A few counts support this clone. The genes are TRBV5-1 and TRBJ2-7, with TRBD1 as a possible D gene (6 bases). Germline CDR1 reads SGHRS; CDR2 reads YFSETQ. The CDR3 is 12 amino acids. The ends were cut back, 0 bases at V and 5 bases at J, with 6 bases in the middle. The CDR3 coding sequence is TGCGCCAGCAGCTTGGACAGGGACGAGCAGTACTTC. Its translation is CASSLDRDEQYF.

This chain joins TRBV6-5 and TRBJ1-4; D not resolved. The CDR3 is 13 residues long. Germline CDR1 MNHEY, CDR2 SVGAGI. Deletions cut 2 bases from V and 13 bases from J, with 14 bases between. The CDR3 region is CASSYGEGTLLFF. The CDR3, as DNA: TGTGCCAGCAGTTACGGGGAGGGAACTCTACTGTTTTTT.

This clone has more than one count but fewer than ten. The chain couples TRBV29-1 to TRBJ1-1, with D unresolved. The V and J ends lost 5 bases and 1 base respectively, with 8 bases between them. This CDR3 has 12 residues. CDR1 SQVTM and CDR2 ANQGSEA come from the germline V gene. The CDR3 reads CSVRHGNTEAFF. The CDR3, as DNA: TGCAGCGTTAGACATGGGAACACTGAAGCTTTCTTT.